This is a list of T cell receptor beta chains from one sample in a study of identical twins. Via MiXCR, TCRdb re-called the 5' RACE reads, giving one row per CDR3 protein. Of nearly 900,000 distinct CDR3 sequences listed, 9% to 15% are singletons. These data were likewise used in another study, on yellow fever vaccine responses in identical twins.

The sequenced sample was PBMCs. The receptors were sampled from a woman between 18 and 29 years old in good health. The CDR3 runs from the conserved cysteine through the conserved F or W. The D gene is left open where the match is weak. Part of the rows lack a size; the others show once, few, many or a class for expanded clones.

>TRBV6-5|TRBJ1-2|few|-
TGTGCCAGCAGTTACTCGGAGGGGGTTAGTTATGGCTACACCTTC
CASSYSEGVSYGYTF
>TRBV27|TRBJ2-3|-|-
TGTGCCAGCAGCCCAAAGAGACTCCAAGCCCCCGATACGCAGTATTTT
CASSPKRLQAPDTQYF
>TRBV29-1|TRBJ2-5|many|-
TGCAGCGTTGCGCAAGAGACCCAGTACTTC
CSVAQETQYF
>TRBV7-9|TRBJ1-2|-|-
TGTGCCAGCAGCTTAGGGGGGGGACCTGGTGGCTACACCTTC
CASSLGGGPGGYTF
>TRBV19|TRBJ1-6|-|-
TGTGCCAGTTCTCTTCAGGAGCCTAATTCACCCCTCCACTTT
CASSLQEPNSPLHF
>TRBV7-9|TRBJ1-1|-|TRBD1
TGTGCCAGCAGCTTGAGGGACAGGGGTCCAACTGAAGCTTTCTTT
CASSLRDRGPTEAFF
>TRBV5-1|TRBJ2-3|-|-
TGCGCCAGCAGCCCCGACAGACCTAGCACAGATACGCAGTATTTT
CASSPDRPSTDTQYF
>TRBV28|TRBJ2-2|few|TRBD1
TGTGCCTCCCGACAGCTAGGGGGCGCAGTCTGGGAGCTGTTTTTT
CASRQLGGAVWELFF
>TRBV12-3/TRBV12-4|TRBJ2-1|-|-
TGTGCCAGCAGTTTGATGGGGACCAATGAGCAGTTCTTC
CASSLMGTNEQFF
>TRBV5-1|TRBJ2-1|many|TRBD2
TGCGCCAGCAGCTCTGGACTAGCGGGAAGCAATGAGCAGTTCTTC
CASSSGLAGSNEQFF
>TRBV20-1|TRBJ2-3|-|TRBD1
TGCAGTGCTAGAAAACCGCCCGGGACAGGGGCCTCAGATACGCAGTATTTT
CSARKPPGTGASDTQYF
>TRBV11-1|TRBJ2-1|-|TRBD1
TGTGCCAGCAGCCCCCAGACAGGGGGCGGCGGGAGAGGCAATGAGCAGTTCTTC
CASSPQTGGGGRGNEQFF
>TRBV12-3/TRBV12-4|TRBJ2-2|few|TRBD2
TGTGCCAGCAGTTCCCCCGACGGGGGGGGACTAGGCGCCGGGGAGCTGTTTTTT
CASSSPDGGGLGAGELFF
>TRBV20-1|TRBJ2-3|many|-
TGCAGTGCTAGACTGAGGGGCACAGATACGCAGTATTTT
CSARLRGTDTQYF
>TRBV20-1|TRBJ2-1|-|TRBD2
TGCAGTGCTAGAGATCACCGGACTAGCGGGAGGGCTCTCTCCTACAATGAGCAGTTCTTC
CSARDHRTSGRALSYNEQFF
>TRBV10-3|TRBJ2-5|many|TRBD1
TGTGCCACACGACAGGGTCCTTACTTCGCGGAAGAGACCCAGTACTTC
CATRQGPYFAEETQYF
>TRBV15|TRBJ2-1|few|TRBD2
TGTGCCACCAGCAGAGATGGGGGGGGACTAGCGGGACTACTCGGGTACAATGAGCAGTTCTTC
CATSRDGGGLAGLLGYNEQFF
>TRBV15|TRBJ2-1|-|-
TGTGCCACCAGCAGAGATCCATTCGGGGCTCTGCTAAATGAGCAGTTCTTC
CATSRDPFGALLNEQFF
>TRBV29-1|TRBJ2-5|few|-
TGCAGCGTTCCCTCTCGTGGGGGGGCGGAAGGAGAGACCCAGTACTTC
CSVPSRGGAEGETQYF
>TRBV5-6|TRBJ2-1|many|TRBD2
TGTGCCAGCAGCCCTAAGTTACGGGGAGGGTACAATGAGCAGTTCTTC
CASSPKLRGGYNEQFF
>TRBV27|TRBJ2-1|-|TRBD2
TGTGCCAGCAGTTATCTGATCCAAAGGGGGTTCAGCGGGAGTTTCGCCTACAATGAGCAGTTCTTC
CASSYLIQRGFSGSFAYNEQFF
>TRBV5-1|TRBJ1-2|many|-
TGCGCCAGCAGCTCCGGACTTTATGGCTACACCTTC
CASSSGLYGYTF
>TRBV6-1|TRBJ1-2|once|-
TGTGCCAGCAGAGAAGGACAGTCTATCTATGGCTACACCTTC
CASREGQSIYGYTF
>TRBV7-9|TRBJ2-7|few|-
TGTGCCAGCAGCCTGATTAATGGGGGCGAGCAGTACTTC
CASSLINGGEQYF
>TRBV4-1|TRBJ2-1|-|-
TGCGCCAGCAGCCAAGATCCGGGTGAAATCTCCTACAATGAGCAGTTCTTC
CASSQDPGEISYNEQFF
>TRBV7-6|TRBJ1-2|-|TRBD1
TGTGCCAGCAGCTTAGGGGTGACAGGGGGCGACTATGGCTACACCTTC
CASSLGVTGGDYGYTF
>TRBV24-1|TRBJ2-1|few|TRBD1
TGTGCCACCAGTGATCAGGGACAGGGATCCTACAATGAGCAGTTCTTC
CATSDQGQGSYNEQFF
>TRBV12-3/TRBV12-4|TRBJ1-1|many|-
TGTGCCAGCCGTAGGGGAGACATAATGAACACTGAAGCTTTCTTT
CASRRGDIMNTEAFF
>TRBV12-3/TRBV12-4|TRBJ2-7|few|-
TGTGCCAGCAGTTTAAACGGGGTGGAAGAGCAGTACTTC
CASSLNGVEEQYF
>TRBV29-1|TRBJ1-2|many|-
TGCAGCGCCGACTACCTAGACAGGAACTATGGCTACACCTTC
CSADYLDRNYGYTF
>TRBV5-8|TRBJ2-2|-|-
TGTGCCACGAGGGGCTCCCACCGGGTCACCGGGGAGCTGTTTTTT
CATRGSHRVTGELFF
>TRBV27|TRBJ2-3|few|TRBD2
TGTGCCAGCAAATGGCGGGAGGCCACAGATACGCAGTATTTT
CASKWREATDTQYF
>TRBV12-3/TRBV12-4|TRBJ2-3|-|-
TGTGCCAGCAGTTTCCTTCGGGGGCGAGATACGCAGTATTTT
CASSFLRGRDTQYF
>TRBV7-9|TRBJ1-1|many|TRBD1
TGTGCCAGCAGCTCACAGGGGGAGGGGAACACTGAAGCTTTCTTT
CASSSQGEGNTEAFF
>TRBV2|TRBJ2-1|-|-
TGTGCCAGCAGAGTAGCGCCATACAATGAGCAGTTCTTC
CASRVAPYNEQFF
>TRBV7-8|TRBJ2-7|many|-
TGTGCCAGCAGCTTGGCGACAACCTACGAGCAGTACTTC
CASSLATTYEQYF
>TRBV5-1|TRBJ1-1|many|-
TGCGCCAGTGGAGTCTTGGGGGACACTGAAGCTTTCTTT
CASGVLGDTEAFF
>TRBV14|TRBJ1-1|-|-
TGTGCCAGCAGCCCCTTACAGGCCGTGGCTGAAGCTTTCTTT
CASSPLQAVAEAFF
>TRBV6-6|TRBJ2-7|few|TRBD1
TGTGCCAGCGGGACAGGGGTATACGAGCAGTACTTC
CASGTGVYEQYF
>TRBV2|TRBJ1-1|few|-
TGTGCCAGCAGGAGGGCCAGTTCGGAACCAAGCACTGAAGCTTTCTTT
CASRRASSEPSTEAFF
>TRBV14|TRBJ1-2|few|-
TGTGCCAGCAGCCAAGATTTAGGGGCTCCTGATGGCTACACCTTC
CASSQDLGAPDGYTF
>TRBV5-6|TRBJ2-2|-|-
TGTGCCAGCAGCGCAGGACCAGATCTCACCGGGGAGCTGTTTTTT
CASSAGPDLTGELFF
>TRBV27|TRBJ1-5|many|TRBD1
TGTGCCAGCAGTTGGGGACAGAATCAGCCCCAGCATTTT
CASSWGQNQPQHF
>TRBV6-5|TRBJ2-5|-|TRBD2
TGTGCCAGCAGTTACGGTCGGGAGGCGAACCAAGAGACCCAGTACTTC
CASSYGREANQETQYF
>TRBV12-3/TRBV12-4|TRBJ2-4|few|-
TGTGCCAGCACCCTGGGGACAGCCAAAAACATTCAGTACTTC
CASTLGTAKNIQYF
>TRBV7-2|TRBJ1-6|-|-
TGTGCCAGCAGCTTAGGACCGGTACTGAATTCACCCCTCCACTTT
CASSLGPVLNSPLHF
>TRBV1|TRBJ1-5|-|-
TGCACCAGCAGCGACGTCATGCACCAGCAGTGTTTTCAGCCCCAGCATTTT
CTSSDVMHQQCFQPQHF
>TRBV6-1|TRBJ1-3|-|-
TGTGCCAGCACCGAATGGGGACAAGTAGGTGGAAACACCATATATTTT
CASTEWGQVGGNTIYF
>TRBV5-5|TRBJ2-1|-|TRBD2
TGTGCCAGCAGCTTGGTGCAGGGACTAGCGGGGAGAATCAATGAGCAGTTCTTC
CASSLVQGLAGRINEQFF
>TRBV9|TRBJ2-7|few|TRBD1
TGTGCCAGCAGCGTGTGGGACAGCACCTACGAGCAGTACTTC
CASSVWDSTYEQYF
>TRBV24-1|TRBJ2-1|many|TRBD1
TGTGCCACCAGTGATTTGCAAGGGACAGGGTTAGTCAATGAGCAGTTCTTC
CATSDLQGTGLVNEQFF
>TRBV12-3/TRBV12-4|TRBJ2-5|-|-
TGTGCCAGCAGTGGGGAGTTTGATTTAGAGACCCAGTACTTC
CASSGEFDLETQYF